Below are 2 T cell receptor beta chains sequenced from a single sample in a study of lymphopenia after photon versus proton radiotherapy. Clones were read by immunoSEQ multiplex PCR, and TCRdb kept only the in-frame ones, dropping some. This sample yields some 25,000 clones, of which about 84% are seen a single time; roughly 20% belongs to the top ten. The specimen was peripheral blood, collected from a patient treated with proton-based radiotherapy. These receptors came from a woman in her seventies with pancreatic cancer.

As for this clone: The junction departs from the called germline gene at one end, perhaps through a read error. The J gene is TRBJ2-4, the V gene TRBV7-2; 13 nucleotides match TRBD2. The germline gives CDR1 SGHTA, CDR2 FQGNSA. CDR3 length: 13 amino acids. The CDR3 nucleotides are TGTGCCAGCAGCTTAGGGACTAGCGGGAGCGTACGCTTC. This translates into CASSLGTSGSVRF. Filled out from reference TRBV7-2 and TRBJ2-4, the complete variable domain reads GAGVSQSPSNKVTEKGKDVELRCDPISGHTALYWYRQSLGQGLEFLIYFQGNSAPDKSGLPSDRFSAERTGGSVSTLTIQRTQQEDSAVYLCASSLGTSGSVRFGAGTRLSVL.

The chain recombines TRBV2 with TRBJ2-7; no clear D gene. Trimming cost V 1 base and J 5 bases, with 3 bases left between them. CDR1 is SNHLY and CDR2 is FYNNEI in the germline V gene. CDR3 length equals 11 residues. The CDR3 DNA follows: TGTGCCAGCAGTGAAGTAGACGAGCAGTACTTC. Protein product: CASSEVDEQYF. Using reference TRBV2 and TRBJ2-7 for the parts outside the CDR3, the full variable domain is EPEVTQTPSHQVTQMGQEVILRCVPISNHLYFYWYRQILGQKVEFLVSFYNNEISEKSEIFDDQFSVERPDGSNFTLKIRSTKLEDSAMYFCASSEVDEQYFGPGTRLTVT.